Listed below are T cell receptor beta chains from one sample, sequenced in a study of blood T cell repertoires in COVID-19. TCRdb's table, derived via immunoSEQ multiplex PCR, lists solely in-frame clones and lacks some. The sample includes 150,000 to 200,000 clones, roughly 81% of them seen just once. The sequencing sample was made of peripheral blood. The source of these receptors is a woman aged 80 or over with COVID-19, enrolled during active disease. The CDR3 runs from the conserved cysteine through the conserved F or W. Each record gives: V gene, clone size, D gene, J gene, CDR3 protein, CDR3 DNA. A D gene is named only where the DNA matches it firmly. Some rows have no size entry. The others give once, few or many, or a class for an expanded clone.

v_call: TRBV5-1; clone_size: .; d_call: TRBD1; j_call: TRBJ1-1; cdr3_aa: CASSPAQGADTEAFF; cdr3_nt: TGCGCCAGCAGCCCGGCCCAGGGGGCGGACACTGAAGCTTTCTTT
v_call: TRBV2; clone_size: .; d_call: .; j_call: TRBJ2-5; cdr3_aa: CASVGRGETQYF; cdr3_nt: TGTGCCAGCGTGGGGCGAGGAGAGACCCAGTACTTC
v_call: TRBV28; clone_size: .; d_call: .; j_call: TRBJ2-7; cdr3_aa: CASSLQVYEQYF; cdr3_nt: TGTGCCAGCAGCCTCCAGGTCTACGAGCAGTACTTC
v_call: TRBV28; clone_size: .; d_call: TRBD1; j_call: TRBJ2-7; cdr3_aa: CASSFPDRGIYEQYF; cdr3_nt: TGTGCCAGCAGTTTTCCCGACAGGGGTATCTACGAGCAGTACTTC
v_call: TRBV23-1; clone_size: .; d_call: TRBD1; j_call: TRBJ2-7; cdr3_aa: CASSQSIKGGERRYEQYF; cdr3_nt: TGCGCCAGCAGTCAATCCATCAAAGGGGGCGAGAGGCGCTACGAGCAGTACTTC
v_call: TRBV21-1; clone_size: .; d_call: .; j_call: TRBJ2-2; cdr3_aa: CASSAAGGPGGNGELFF; cdr3_nt: TGTGCCAGCAGCGCAGCGGGGGGACCAGGAGGGAACGGGGAGCTGTTTTTT
v_call: TRBV5-1; clone_size: .; d_call: .; j_call: TRBJ1-4; cdr3_aa: CASSWGDRQATNEKLFF; cdr3_nt: TGCGCCAGCAGCTGGGGCGATAGACAGGCAACTAATGAAAAACTGTTTTTT
v_call: TRBV10-3; clone_size: once; d_call: TRBD1; j_call: TRBJ2-7; cdr3_aa: CAISAGTGFPLTYEQYF; cdr3_nt: TGTGCCATCAGTGCAGGGACAGGGTTCCCACTCACCTACGAGCAGTACTTC
v_call: TRBV28; clone_size: few; d_call: TRBD2; j_call: TRBJ2-1; cdr3_aa: CASKGTSNEQFF; cdr3_nt: TGTGCCAGCAAGGGGACTAGCAATGAGCAGTTCTTC
v_call: TRBV6-5; clone_size: .; d_call: .; j_call: TRBJ2-2; cdr3_aa: CASGRRQNTGELFF; cdr3_nt: TGTGCCAGCGGGCGACGGCAGAACACCGGGGAGCTGTTTTTT
v_call: TRBV5-1; clone_size: .; d_call: TRBD2; j_call: TRBJ2-1; cdr3_aa: CASSLGTSGRYNEQFF; cdr3_nt: TGCGCCAGCAGCTTAGGGACTAGCGGGAGGTACAATGAGCAGTTCTTC
v_call: TRBV7-9; clone_size: few; d_call: .; j_call: TRBJ1-2; cdr3_aa: CASSLAGGLYGYTF; cdr3_nt: TGTGCCAGCAGCTTAGCTGGCGGACTCTATGGCTACACCTTC
v_call: TRBV2; clone_size: once; d_call: TRBD1; j_call: TRBJ2-5; cdr3_aa: CASSEGLGGPQETQYF; cdr3_nt: TGTGCCAGCAGTGAAGGTCTAGGGGGCCCCCAAGAGACCCAGTACTTC
v_call: TRBV19; clone_size: few; d_call: TRBD1; j_call: TRBJ1-5; cdr3_aa: CASSGTGDNQPQHF; cdr3_nt: TGTGCCAGTAGCGGGACAGGGGATAATCAGCCCCAGCATTTT
v_call: TRBV5-5; clone_size: few; d_call: TRBD1; j_call: TRBJ1-3; cdr3_aa: CASSPRGTYSGNTIYF; cdr3_nt: TGTGCCAGCAGCCCCAGGGGGACCTACTCTGGAAACACCATATATTTT
v_call: TRBV7-2; clone_size: .; d_call: TRBD2; j_call: TRBJ2-7; cdr3_aa: CASSPAGDSWEQYF; cdr3_nt: TGTGCCAGCAGCCCAGCGGGAGACTCATGGGAGCAGTACTTC
v_call: TRBV5-1; clone_size: once; d_call: .; j_call: TRBJ2-2; cdr3_aa: CASRLGSYAGELFF; cdr3_nt: TGCGCCAGCAGGCTGGGTAGCTATGCCGGGGAGCTGTTTTTT
v_call: TRBV15; clone_size: once; d_call: TRBD1; j_call: TRBJ2-1; cdr3_aa: CATSRVDQGAYEQFF; cdr3_nt: TGTGCCACCAGCAGAGTGGATCAGGGGGCATATGAGCAGTTCTTC
v_call: TRBV27; clone_size: .; d_call: TRBD1; j_call: TRBJ2-1; cdr3_aa: CASSMDRYNEQFF; cdr3_nt: TGTGCCAGCAGTATGGACAGGTACAATGAGCAGTTCTTC
v_call: TRBV5-8; clone_size: .; d_call: .; j_call: TRBJ2-7; cdr3_aa: CASSLVGYEQYF; cdr3_nt: TGTGCCAGCAGCTTGGTCGGCTACGAGCAGTACTTC
v_call: TRBV19; clone_size: .; d_call: .; j_call: TRBJ1-4; cdr3_aa: CASSSGAAGKLFF; cdr3_nt: TGTGCCAGTAGTTCAGGGGCGGCTGGAAAACTGTTTTTT
v_call: TRBV28; clone_size: .; d_call: TRBD2; j_call: TRBJ2-1; cdr3_aa: CASRLGTSGSIGEQFF; cdr3_nt: TGTGCCAGCAGACTTGGGACTAGCGGGAGCATAGGCGAGCAGTTCTTC